This record concerns one T cell receptor beta chain sequence. Assay: immunoSEQ multiplex PCR; the TCRdb copy retains only in-frame clones and omits some. The sample has some 200,000 clones; 88% are singletons. The sample belongs to a study of blood T cell repertoires in COVID-19. Study-wide context: Samples came from the United States, Italy and Spain, spanning acute and convalescent COVID-19.

The CDR3 contains 15 residues. The V gene's germline CDR1 is SGHNT and CDR2 YYREEE (reference sequence). The J segment lost 7 bases and the V segment lost 0 bases, leaving 7 bases of the junction unmatched. J is TRBJ2-3 and V is TRBV5-4, with 8 bases matching TRBD2. Input material: PBMCs or T cells enriched from blood (not recorded which). The sequence was collected from a woman between 25 and 40 years old who had recovered from COVID-19. DNA for the CDR3: TGTGCCAGCAGCTTGGGTACGGGGGGGCCGTATACGCAGTATTTT. It translates to CASSLGTGGPYTQYF.